Sequencing of this T cell receptor (beta chain) was carried out in a study of T cells in women clearing cervical HPV infection. Study-wide background: Donors had HPV16-related CIN3 or worse; 2 had invasive cancer.

Prevalent HPV16 infections were excluded; only incident single HPV16 infections included. Trimming pared 6 bases from V and 5 bases from J, leaving 16 bases between. CDR3 length: 15 residues. Clones were read by immunoSEQ multiplex PCR, and TCRdb kept only the in-frame ones, dropping some. This table lists tens of thousands of clones. Turning to this clone: The CDR3 end falls 3 residues outside the read, so it is completed with the germline J gene.

The V call is TRBV23-1, the J call TRBJ2-2; TRBD2 is a possible D gene (5 bases). TRBV23-1 is an ORF, with its function uncertain. Sequencing input: blood buffy coat. The sequence came from a woman aged 18-70 years with a cervical HPV16 infection that either progressed to CIN3+ or cleared (not recorded which). CDR3 DNA (partial): TGCGCCAGCAGCCTCACCTACCGAGGGACCGGGGAG. This codes for CASSLTYRGTGE. Given in full, the CDR3 is CASSLTYRGTGELFF.